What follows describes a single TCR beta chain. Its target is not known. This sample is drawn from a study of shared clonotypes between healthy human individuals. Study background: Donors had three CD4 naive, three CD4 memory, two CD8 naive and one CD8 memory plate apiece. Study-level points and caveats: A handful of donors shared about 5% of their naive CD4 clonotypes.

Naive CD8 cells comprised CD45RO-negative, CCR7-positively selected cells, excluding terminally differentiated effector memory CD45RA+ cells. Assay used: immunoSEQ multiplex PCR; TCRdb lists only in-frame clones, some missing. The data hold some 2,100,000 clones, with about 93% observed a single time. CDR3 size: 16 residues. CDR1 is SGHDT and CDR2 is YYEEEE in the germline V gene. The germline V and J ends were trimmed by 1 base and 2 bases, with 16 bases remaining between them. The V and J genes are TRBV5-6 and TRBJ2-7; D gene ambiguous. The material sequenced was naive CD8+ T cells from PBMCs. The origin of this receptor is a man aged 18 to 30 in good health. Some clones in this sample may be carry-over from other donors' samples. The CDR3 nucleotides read TGTGCCAGCAGCTTGATAAGAGACCCTGGGACCTACGAGCAGTACTTC. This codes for CASSLIRDPGTYEQYF.